This T cell receptor (beta chain) was obtained from a study of lung T cells in sarcoidosis with Löfgren's syndrome. Study results and limitations: TRAV12-1 and TRBV2 were reportedly most expanded in Löfgren's patients.

This CDR3 contains 16 residues. With 9 bases clipped from V and 4 bases from J, the junction kept 8 bases outside the gene matches. Germline V gene lookup returns CDR1 LNHDA and CDR2 SQIVND (reference sequence). TCRdb called the reads again in MiXCR, with one record for every CDR3 protein. The sample contains 60,000 to 65,000 distinct CDR3 sequences, 21% of which appear only once. A few counts support this clonotype. Antigen: not known. J is TRBJ1-6 and V is TRBV19, with TRBD1 matching over 11 bases. The receptor was derived from a human donor with sarcoidosis (Löfgren's syndrome or another form), or a control subject (not recorded which). Specimen: CD4+ T cells from PBMCs. This CDR3 reads CASANRDRGYNSPLHF. The DNA for the CDR3 is TGTGCCAGCGCCAACCGGGACAGGGGGTATAATTCACCCCTCCACTTT.